This TCR beta chain derives from a study of T-cell reconstitution after alpha-beta-depleted transplantation in children (TCRdb year 2016). Concerning the study at large: The study quantitatively tracked T-cell immune reconstitution after TCRalphabeta/CD19-depleted allogeneic hematopoietic cell transplantation in children using TCR repertoire profiling.

Libraries were prepared through PCR. The sample was run on an Illumina HiSeq 2500. TCR library preparation used molecular barcoding, with unique molecular identifiers applied to normalize quantification of the TCRbeta repertoire. The public reads were run again by TCRdb, first through fastp at Q25 and then through MiXCR, and only productive beta chains were kept. Rows matching on CDR3 protein sequence are summarized as one entry with the most common DNA and genes. This sample holds about 460,000 distinct CDR3 sequences; around 12% were observed only once. The biggest ten clones account for about 5.4% of the sample. Including cysteine and phenylalanine, the CDR3 has 13 amino acids. Of the read, only the CDR3 DNA is kept; its 39 bases are in frame from base 1. Reading the germline V gene gives CDR1 MNHNS and CDR2 SASEGT. Trimming takes 7 bases off V and 1 base off J; junction bases not matched to a gene: 4.

This clonotype was detected ten times or more. It has no known antigen specificity. Base qualities were left out, and no much larger clone turns up one base away. The sample consisted of PBMCs from the stem cell graft donor, taken from the stem cell graft. The clonotype originates from a human donor who donated a stem cell graft to a child with combined immunodeficiency. The V and J segments used are TRBV6-1 and TRBJ2-7; 7 bases in the junction line up with TRBD1. The encoded CDR3 is CASIATGSYEQYF. The sequence in DNA is TGTGCCAGCATCGCGACAGGGTCCTACGAGCAGTACTTC.